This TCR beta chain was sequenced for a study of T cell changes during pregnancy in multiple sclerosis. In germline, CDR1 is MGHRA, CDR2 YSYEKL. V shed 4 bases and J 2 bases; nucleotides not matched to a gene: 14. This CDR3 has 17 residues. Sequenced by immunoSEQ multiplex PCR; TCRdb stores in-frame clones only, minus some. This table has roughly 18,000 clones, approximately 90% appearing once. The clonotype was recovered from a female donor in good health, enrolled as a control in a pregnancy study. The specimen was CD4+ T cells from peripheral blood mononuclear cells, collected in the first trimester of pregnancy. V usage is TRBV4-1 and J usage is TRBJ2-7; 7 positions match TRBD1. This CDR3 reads CASSRSGTAIETYEQYF. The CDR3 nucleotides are TGCGCCAGCAGCCGGTCCGGGACAGCTATTGAGACCTACGAGCAGTACTTC.